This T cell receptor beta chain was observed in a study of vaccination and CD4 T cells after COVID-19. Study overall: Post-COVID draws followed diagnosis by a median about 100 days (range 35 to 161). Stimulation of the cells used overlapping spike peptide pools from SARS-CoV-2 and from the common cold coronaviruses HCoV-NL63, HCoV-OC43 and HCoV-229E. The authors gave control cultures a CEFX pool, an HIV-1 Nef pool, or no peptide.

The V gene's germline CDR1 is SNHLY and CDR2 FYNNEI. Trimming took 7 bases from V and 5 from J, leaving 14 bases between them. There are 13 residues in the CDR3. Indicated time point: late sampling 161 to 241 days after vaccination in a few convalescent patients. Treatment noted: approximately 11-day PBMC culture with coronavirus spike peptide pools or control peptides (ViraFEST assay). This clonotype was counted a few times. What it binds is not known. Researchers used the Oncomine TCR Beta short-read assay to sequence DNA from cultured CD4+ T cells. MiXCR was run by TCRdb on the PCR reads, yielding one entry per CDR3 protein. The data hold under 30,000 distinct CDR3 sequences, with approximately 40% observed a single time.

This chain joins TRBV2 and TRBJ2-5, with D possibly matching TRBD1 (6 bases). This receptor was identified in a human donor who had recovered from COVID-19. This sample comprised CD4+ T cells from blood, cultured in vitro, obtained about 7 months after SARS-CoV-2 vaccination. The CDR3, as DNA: TGTGCCAGCAAGGGGGTCAACCTGGAGACCCAGTACTTC. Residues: CASKGVNLETQYF. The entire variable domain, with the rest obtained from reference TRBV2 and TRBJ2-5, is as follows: EPEVTQTPSHQVTQMGQEVILRCVPISNHLYFYWYRQILGQKVEFLVSFYNNEISEKSEIFDDQFSVERPDGSNFTLKIRSTKLEDSAMYFCASKGVNLETQYFGPGTRLLVL.